These 24 T cell receptor beta chains were sequenced from one sample in a study of T cell responses to AZD1222 COVID-19 vaccine. Sequenced by immunoSEQ multiplex PCR; TCRdb stores in-frame clones only, minus some. The table records some 170,000 clones, approximately 90% of them present only once. The material was peripheral blood, obtained 28 days after the second dose of the MenACWY control vaccine. The receptor source for this set is an adult who received the MenACWY meningococcal vaccine as a control.

In this sample, this clone turned up a few times. The rearrangement links TRBV27 to TRBJ1-2, with 8 nucleotides matching TRBD1. J was trimmed by 8 bases and V by 9 bases; bases with no gene match: 8. Per germline, CDR1 MNHEY and CDR2 SMNVEV (reference sequence). The CDR3 is made up of 12 amino acids. In nucleotides, the CDR3 is TGTGCCAGTAGGACAGGGCCGAGGGGCTACACCTTC. Its protein product is CASRTGPRGYTF.

V is TRBV9 and J is TRBJ1-2, with D possibly matching TRBD1 (6 bases). The CDR3 runs 15 residues. CDR1 SGDLS and CDR2 YYNGEE come from the germline V gene. V was clipped by 0 bases and J by 7 bases, with 16 bases between them. The CDR3 protein is CASSVDLQGIGGYTF. The DNA of the CDR3 is TGTGCCAGCAGCGTAGATCTACAGGGAATCGGTGGCTACACCTTC.

This chain connects TRBV19 to TRBJ1-5, with a possible D match to TRBD1 (5 bases). This CDR3 spans 14 amino acids. Germline V gene lookup returns CDR1 LNHDA and CDR2 SQIVND (reference sequence). Trimming pared 9 bases from V and 7 bases from J, leaving 19 bases between. CDR3 region: CASREQGYGQPQHF. The CDR3 DNA reads TGTGCCAGCCGAGAGCAGGGATACGGACAGCCCCAGCATTTT.

The chain employs TRBV4-1 and TRBJ1-2; 8 nucleotides agree with TRBD1. CDR3 length: 15 amino acids. J was trimmed by 5 bases and V by 1 base; bases with no gene match: 6. Looked up from germline, CDR1 is MGHRA and CDR2 is YSYEKL. In DNA form, the CDR3 reads TGCGCCAGCAGCCAAGTGGCAGGGGGCGGGTATGGCTACACCTTC. It specifies CASSQVAGGGYGYTF.

The genes are TRBV19 and TRBJ1-5; possible D gene TRBD1, 6 bases. V lost 7 bases and J lost 7, with 26 bases in between. This CDR3 comprises 17 residues. CDR1 is LNHDA and CDR2 is SQIVND in the germline V gene (reference sequence). CDR3 in amino acids: CASTKPSGVGLGQPQHF. CDR3 DNA sequence: TGTGCCAGTACCAAACCTTCAGGGGTCGGTCTGGGACAGCCCCAGCATTTT.

The J gene is TRBJ2-2, the V gene TRBV29-1; unclear D gene. The CDR3 has 13 residues. The ends were cut back, 7 bases at V and 4 bases at J, with 13 bases in the middle. The germline gives CDR1 SQVTM, CDR2 ANQGSEA. This chain's CDR3 is CSARTTTTGELFF. The CDR3 DNA reads as TGCAGCGCAAGAACCACTACCACCGGGGAGCTGTTTTTT.

The rearrangement joins TRBV19 to TRBJ2-7; D unclear. The germline V gene has CDR1 LNHDA and CDR2 SQIVND (reference sequence). V lost 3 bases, J lost 0 bases, and 9 bases lay in between. The CDR3 runs 14 residues. The CDR3 here is CASSIEPDSYEQYF. Here the CDR3 DNA reads TGTGCCAGTAGTATCGAACCAGACTCCTACGAGCAGTACTTC.

The V call is TRBV2, the J call TRBJ2-1, with 12 bases identical to TRBD2. The CDR3 contains 15 residues. In germline, CDR1 is SNHLY, CDR2 FYNNEI. With V trimmed by 0 bases and J by 10 bases, 4 bases remained unmatched. This chain's CDR3 is CASSEASGLAGEQFF. In DNA form, the CDR3 reads TGTGCCAGCAGTGAAGCTTCCGGACTAGCGGGAGAGCAGTTCTTC. Drawing the rest from reference TRBV2 and TRBJ2-1, the complete variable domain is EPEVTQTPSHQVTQMGQEVILRCVPISNHLYFYWYRQILGQKVEFLVSFYNNEISEKSEIFDDQFSVERPDGSNFTLKIRSTKLEDSAMYFCASSEASGLAGEQFFGPGTRLTVL.

Here the CDR3 DNA reads TGTGCCAGCAGCTTTTGGGAGACCGGGGAGCTGTTTTTT. It yields the protein CASSFWETGELFF. The chain couples TRBV11-2 to TRBJ2-2, with TRBD2 as a possible D gene (5 bases). Trimming removed 3 bases from V and 5 bases from J, with 7 bases in between. Germline V gives CDR1 SGHAT, CDR2 FQNNGV. CDR3 length: 13 amino acids.

The chain employs TRBV5-1 and TRBJ1-5; TRBD1 aligns across 9 bases. J gave up 7 bases and V 3 bases, and 11 bases lay outside the gene matches. Germline V lookup: CDR1 SGHRS, CDR2 YFSETQ. The CDR3 has 16 residues. As DNA, the CDR3 is TGCGCCAGCAGCTACGACGGGACAGGGAAGGGACAGCCCCAGCATTTT. It yields the protein CASSYDGTGKGQPQHF. The full variable domain, in which reference TRBV5-1 and TRBJ1-5 provide the parts outside the CDR3, is KAGVTQTPRYLIKTRGQQVTLSCSPISGHRSVSWYQQTPGQGLQFLFEYFSETQRNKGNFPGRFSGRQFSNSRSEMNVSTLELGDSALYLCASSYDGTGKGQPQHFGDGTRLSIL.

V gene TRBV5-5 combines with J gene TRBJ1-5; D call uncertain. The CDR3 length is 14 residues. The germline V gene has CDR1 SGHKS and CDR2 YYEKEE (reference sequence). V dropped 1 base and J dropped 4 bases, with 9 bases sitting between them. The CDR3 nucleotides are TGTGCCAGCAGCTTGATGGCAGATAATCAGCCCCAGCATTTT. It codes for CASSLMADNQPQHF.

The chain carries TRBV24-1 and TRBJ2-5; 7 nucleotides line up with TRBD2. This CDR3 has 13 residues. Germline CDR1 KGHDR, CDR2 SFDVKD. V trimming: 6 bases; J trimming: 4 bases; junction bases outside the gene matches: 4. The CDR3 here is CATSYGGVETQYF. DNA of the CDR3: TGTGCCACCAGTTATGGGGGGGTAGAGACCCAGTACTTC.

The V and J genes are TRBV6-2 or TRBV6-3 and TRBJ1-5, with D unclear. V lost 6 bases, J lost 5 bases, and 8 bases lay in between. The germline V gene has CDR1 MNHEY and CDR2 SVGEGT. The CDR3 sequence is 12 residues long. Written as DNA, the CDR3 is TGTGCCAGCAGCGACTCTGATCAGCCCCAGCATTTT. The encoded protein is CASSDSDQPQHF.

This chain joins TRBV6-5 and TRBJ1-4; 7 bases agree with TRBD1. CDR1 and CDR2 from the germline V gene are MNHEY and SVGAGI. This CDR3 has 13 residues. V lost 6 bases, J lost 8 bases, and 6 bases stayed unmatched. The CDR3 loop is CASSRQGGEKLFF. In DNA, the CDR3 is TGTGCCAGCAGCCGACAGGGCGGCGAAAAACTGTTTTTT.

This sequence joins TRBV2 and TRBJ1-5; D is ambiguous. The V and J ends lost 6 bases and 7 bases respectively, with 19 bases between them. Germline V gene lookup returns CDR1 SNHLY and CDR2 FYNNEI. There are 15 residues in the CDR3. The CDR3 loop reads CASSGTTGERQPQHF. The CDR3 DNA reads as TGTGCCAGCAGCGGCACGACCGGGGAGCGACAGCCCCAGCATTTT.

This clone occurred a few times. This chain joins TRBV5-4 and TRBJ2-1; a possible D gene is TRBD2 (6 bases). CDR3 length equals 15 residues. The germline V gene encodes CDR1 SGHNT and CDR2 YYREEE (reference sequence). The V end was cut by 2 bases, the J end by 8 bases, with 17 bases between. The CDR3 protein is CASSFYGGPLYEQFF. The CDR3 bases are TGTGCCAGCAGCTTTTACGGAGGGCCCCTCTATGAGCAGTTCTTC. Full variable domain (remainder filled in from reference TRBV5-4 and TRBJ2-1): ETGVTQSPTHLIKTRGQQVTLRCSSQSGHNTVSWYQQALGQGPQFIFQYYREEENGRGNFPPRFSGLQFPNYSSELNVNALELDDSALYLCASSFYGGPLYEQFFGPGTRLTVL.

The V and J genes are TRBV28 and TRBJ2-5; TRBD1 or TRBD2 may be the D gene (5 bases each). Germline V gives CDR1 MDHEN, CDR2 SYDVKM. The CDR3 covers 15 residues. Trimming cost V 7 bases and J 0 bases, with 15 bases left between them. CDR3 sequence (DNA): TGTGCCAGCACCGGGACCACACCTTACCAAGAGACCCAGTACTTC. It translates to CASTGTTPYQETQYF.

The gene calls are TRBV2 and TRBJ2-1; D is possibly TRBD1 (6 bases). Germline V gene lookup returns CDR1 SNHLY and CDR2 FYNNEI. This CDR3 region has 15 residues. V lost 8 bases and J lost 6, with 20 bases in between. DNA for the CDR3: TGTGCCAGCGGCCAAGGGACACTTGCGGTCAATGAGCAGTTCTTC. Protein: CASGQGTLAVNEQFF. Supplemented by reference TRBV2 and TRBJ2-1, the full variable domain reads EPEVTQTPSHQVTQMGQEVILRCVPISNHLYFYWYRQILGQKVEFLVSFYNNEISEKSEIFDDQFSVERPDGSNFTLKIRSTKLEDSAMYFCASGQGTLAVNEQFFGPGTRLTVL.

V and J are TRBV27 and TRBJ2-2, with 7 bases aligning to TRBD2. Trimming removed 0 bases from V and 7 bases from J; junction bases left unmatched: 2. The CDR3 consists of 14 residues. Germline-derived CDR1 and CDR2 are MNHEY and SMNVEV (reference sequence). The CDR3 nucleotides read TGTGCCAGCAGTTTATCGCCGGGGGGCGGGGAGCTGTTTTTT. It yields the protein CASSLSPGGGELFF.

The rearrangement joins TRBV2 to TRBJ2-7; 11 bases line up with TRBD2. The germline V gene encodes CDR1 SNHLY and CDR2 FYNNEI. The CDR3 loop spans 15 amino acids. DNA of the CDR3: TGTGGCGGAACAGGGACTAGCGGAAACCCCTACGAGCAGTACTTC. It yields the protein CGGTGTSGNPYEQYF. Combining the CDR3 with reference TRBV2 and TRBJ2-7 gives the whole variable domain EPEVTQTPSHQVTQMGQEVILRCVPISNHLYFYWYRQILGQKVEFLVSFYNNEISEKSEIFDDQFSVERPDGSNFTLKIRSTKLEDSAMYFCGGTGTSGNPYEQYFGPGTRLTVT.

The chain carries TRBV5-6 and TRBJ1-4; 7 bases match TRBD1. This CDR3 region has 15 residues. The J segment lost 5 bases and the V segment lost 4 bases, leaving 8 bases of the junction unmatched. CDR1 SGHDT and CDR2 YYEEEE come from the germline V gene. CDR3 residues: CASSPRGGLNEKLFF. The CDR3, as DNA: TGTGCCAGCAGCCCCAGGGGGGGGCTGAATGAAAAACTGTTTTTT. Complete variable domain (other parts from reference TRBV5-6 and TRBJ1-4): DAGVTQSPTHLIKTRGQQVTLRCSPKSGHDTVSWYQQALGQGPQFIFQYYEEEERQRGNFPDRFSGHQFPNYSSELNVNALLLGDSALYLCASSPRGGLNEKLFFGSGTQLSVL.

V gene TRBV6-5 combines with J gene TRBJ1-5; D remains unclear. The CDR3 totals 14 residues. Germline V gene lookup returns CDR1 MNHEY and CDR2 SVGAGI. Trimming shortened V by 6 bases and J by 3 bases, and 12 bases separated the two germline ends. The CDR3 sequence is CASRRADPNQPQHF. The CDR3 DNA follows: TGTGCCAGCAGACGGGCGGACCCCAATCAGCCCCAGCATTTT.

Written as DNA, the CDR3 is TGTGCCAGCAGTTTGTGGGGGGAAAGAGTCTACGAGCAGTACTTC. Its translation: CASSLWGERVYEQYF. The chain employs TRBV28 and TRBJ2-7, with D perhaps matching TRBD2 (6 bases). The CDR3 loop spans 15 amino acids. V lost 3 bases, J lost 3 bases, and 15 bases lay in between. Per germline, CDR1 MDHEN and CDR2 SYDVKM.

This rearrangement joins TRBV28 to TRBJ2-7, with TRBD1 identical over 8 bases. The CDR3 is made up of 16 amino acids. Germline V gives CDR1 MDHEN, CDR2 SYDVKM. Trimming at V came to 4 bases and at J to 0 bases, leaving 8 bases not matched to a gene. This CDR3 is CASSSPSGTGSYEQYF. For the CDR3, the DNA is TGTGCCAGCAGTTCGCCCTCCGGGACAGGCTCCTACGAGCAGTACTTC.